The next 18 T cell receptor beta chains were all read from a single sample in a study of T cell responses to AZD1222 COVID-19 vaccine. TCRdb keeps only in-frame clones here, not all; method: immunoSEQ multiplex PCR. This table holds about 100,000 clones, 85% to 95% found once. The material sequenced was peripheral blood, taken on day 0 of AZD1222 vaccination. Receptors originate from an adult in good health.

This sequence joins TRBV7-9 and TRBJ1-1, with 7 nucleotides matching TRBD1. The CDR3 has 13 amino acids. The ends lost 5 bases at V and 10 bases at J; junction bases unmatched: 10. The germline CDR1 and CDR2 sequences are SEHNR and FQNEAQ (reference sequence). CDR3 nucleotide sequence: TGTGCCAGCAGCCCGGACACACAGGGGAGAGCTTTCTTT. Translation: CASSPDTQGRAFF.

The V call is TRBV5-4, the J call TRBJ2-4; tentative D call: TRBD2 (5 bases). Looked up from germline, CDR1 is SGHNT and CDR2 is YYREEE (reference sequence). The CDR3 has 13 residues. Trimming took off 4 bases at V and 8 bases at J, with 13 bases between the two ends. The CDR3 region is CASSAGIADIQYF. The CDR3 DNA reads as TGTGCCAGCAGCGCCGGGATAGCCGACATTCAGTACTTC. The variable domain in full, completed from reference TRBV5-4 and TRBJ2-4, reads ETGVTQSPTHLIKTRGQQVTLRCSSQSGHNTVSWYQQALGQGPQFIFQYYREEENGRGNFPPRFSGLQFPNYSSELNVNALELDDSALYLCASSAGIADIQYFGAGTRLSVL.

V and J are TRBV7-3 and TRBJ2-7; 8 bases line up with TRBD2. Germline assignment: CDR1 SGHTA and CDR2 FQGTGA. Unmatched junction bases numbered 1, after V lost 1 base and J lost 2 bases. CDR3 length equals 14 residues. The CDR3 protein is CASSLKLAAYEQYF. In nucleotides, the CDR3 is TGTGCCAGCAGCTTAAAACTAGCGGCCTACGAGCAGTACTTC.

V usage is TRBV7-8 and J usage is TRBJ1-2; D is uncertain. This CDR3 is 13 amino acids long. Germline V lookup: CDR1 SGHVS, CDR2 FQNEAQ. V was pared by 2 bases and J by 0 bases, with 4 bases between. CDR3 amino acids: CASSLQANYGYTF. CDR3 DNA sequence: TGTGCCAGCAGCTTACAGGCTAACTATGGCTACACCTTC. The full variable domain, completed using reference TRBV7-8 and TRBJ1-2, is GAGVSQSPRYKVAKRGQDVALRCDPISGHVSLFWYQQALGQGPEFLTYFQNEAQLDKSGLPSDRFFAERPEGSVSTLKIQRTQQEDSAVYLCASSLQANYGYTFGSGTRLTVV.

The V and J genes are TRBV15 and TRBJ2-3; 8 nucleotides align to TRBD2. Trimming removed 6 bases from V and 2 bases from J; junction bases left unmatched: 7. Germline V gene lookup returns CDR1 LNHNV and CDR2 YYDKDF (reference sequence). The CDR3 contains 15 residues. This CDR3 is CATRVGLASTDTQYF. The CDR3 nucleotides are TGTGCCACCAGGGTAGGACTAGCCTCCACAGATACGCAGTATTTT.

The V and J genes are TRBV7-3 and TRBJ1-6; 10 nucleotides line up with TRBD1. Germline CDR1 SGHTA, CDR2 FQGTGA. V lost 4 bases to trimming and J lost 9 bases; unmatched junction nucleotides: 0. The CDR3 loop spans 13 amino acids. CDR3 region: CASSWDRGSPLHF. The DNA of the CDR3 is TGTGCCAGCAGCTGGGACAGGGGTTCACCCCTCCACTTT.

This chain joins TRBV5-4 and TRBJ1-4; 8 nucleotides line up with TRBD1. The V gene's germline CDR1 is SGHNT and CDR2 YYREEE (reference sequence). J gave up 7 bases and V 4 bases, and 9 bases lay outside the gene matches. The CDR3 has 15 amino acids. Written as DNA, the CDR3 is TGTGCCAGCAGCAACGCTCAGGGGGCGAGTGAAAAACTGTTTTTT. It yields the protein CASSNAQGASEKLFF. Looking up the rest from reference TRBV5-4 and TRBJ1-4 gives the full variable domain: ETGVTQSPTHLIKTRGQQVTLRCSSQSGHNTVSWYQQALGQGPQFIFQYYREEENGRGNFPPRFSGLQFPNYSSELNVNALELDDSALYLCASSNAQGASEKLFFGSGTQLSVL.

Here the CDR3 DNA reads TGTGCCAGCAGTTCCCCCCTGGCTAGCGGGAGCGGAGATACGCAGTATTTT. Residues: CASSSPLASGSGDTQYF. The chain combines TRBV28 with TRBJ2-3; TRBD2 matches at 10 bases. V shed 4 bases and J 5 bases; nucleotides not matched to a gene: 12. CDR1 is MDHEN and CDR2 is SYDVKM in the germline V gene. The CDR3 spans 17 residues.

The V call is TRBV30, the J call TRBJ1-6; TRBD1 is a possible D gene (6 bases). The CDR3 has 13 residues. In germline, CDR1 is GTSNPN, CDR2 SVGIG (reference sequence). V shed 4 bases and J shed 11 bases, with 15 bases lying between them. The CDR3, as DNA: TGTGCCTGGACCCTGACAGGAAGTCCACCCCTCCACTTT. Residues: CAWTLTGSPPLHF.

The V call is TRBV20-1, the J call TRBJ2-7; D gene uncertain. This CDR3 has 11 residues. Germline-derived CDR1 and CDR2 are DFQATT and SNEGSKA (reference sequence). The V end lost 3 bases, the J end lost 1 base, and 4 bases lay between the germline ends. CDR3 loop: CSASASYEQYF. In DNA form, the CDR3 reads TGCAGTGCTAGCGCATCCTACGAGCAGTACTTC.

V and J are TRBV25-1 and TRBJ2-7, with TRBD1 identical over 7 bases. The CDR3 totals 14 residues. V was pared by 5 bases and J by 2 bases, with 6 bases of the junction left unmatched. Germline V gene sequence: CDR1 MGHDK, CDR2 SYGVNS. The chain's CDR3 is CASSPRDSAYEQYF. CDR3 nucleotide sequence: TGTGCCAGCAGTCCCCGGGACAGCGCCTACGAGCAGTACTTC.

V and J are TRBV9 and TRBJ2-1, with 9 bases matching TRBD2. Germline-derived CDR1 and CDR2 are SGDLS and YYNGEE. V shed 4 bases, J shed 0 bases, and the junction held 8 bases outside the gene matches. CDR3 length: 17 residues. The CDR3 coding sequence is TGTGCCAGCAGCCCCCGGGCGGGAGGGGGCTCCTACAATGAGCAGTTCTTC. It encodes CASSPRAGGGSYNEQFF. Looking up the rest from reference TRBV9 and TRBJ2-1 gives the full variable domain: DSGVTQTPKHLITATGQRVTLRCSPRSGDLSVYWYQQSLDQGLQFLIQYYNGEERAKGNILERFSAQQFPDLHSELNLSSLELGDSALYFCASSPRAGGGSYNEQFFGPGTRLTVL.

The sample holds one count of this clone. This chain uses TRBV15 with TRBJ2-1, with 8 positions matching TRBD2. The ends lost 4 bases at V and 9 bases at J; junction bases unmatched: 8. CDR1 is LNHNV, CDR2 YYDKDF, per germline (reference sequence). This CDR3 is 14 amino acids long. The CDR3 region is CATSKLSAGVEQFF. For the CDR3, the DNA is TGTGCCACCAGCAAACTATCAGCGGGAGTTGAGCAGTTCTTC.

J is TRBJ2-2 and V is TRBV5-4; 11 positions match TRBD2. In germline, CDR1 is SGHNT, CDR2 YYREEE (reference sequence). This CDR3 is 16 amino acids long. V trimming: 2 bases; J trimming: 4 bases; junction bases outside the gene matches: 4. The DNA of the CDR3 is TGTGCCAGCAGCTTACTAGCGGGAGACCTCACCGGGGAGCTGTTTTTT. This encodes CASSLLAGDLTGELFF.

The CDR3 region is CASSIRAWPDTQYF. The CDR3 DNA is TGTGCCAGTAGTATCCGGGCTTGGCCAGATACGCAGTATTTT. V usage is TRBV19 and J usage is TRBJ2-3; D gene uncertain. The CDR3 consists of 14 residues. The V and J ends lost 3 bases and 4 bases respectively, with 11 bases between them. CDR1 is LNHDA and CDR2 is SQIVND in the germline V gene (reference sequence).

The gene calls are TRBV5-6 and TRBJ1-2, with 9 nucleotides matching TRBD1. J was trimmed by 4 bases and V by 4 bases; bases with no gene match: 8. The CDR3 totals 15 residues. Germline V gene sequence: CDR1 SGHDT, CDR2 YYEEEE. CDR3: CASSPGQGWIYGYTF. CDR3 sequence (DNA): TGTGCCAGCAGCCCGGGACAGGGTTGGATCTATGGCTACACCTTC.

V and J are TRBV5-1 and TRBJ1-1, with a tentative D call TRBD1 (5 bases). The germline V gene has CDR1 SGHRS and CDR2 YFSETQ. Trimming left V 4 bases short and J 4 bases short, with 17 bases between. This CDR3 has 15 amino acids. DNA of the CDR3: TGCGCCAGCAGCCTGCAGGGTTCAGAGGGCACTGAAGCTTTCTTT. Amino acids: CASSLQGSEGTEAFF.

The DNA of the CDR3 is TGCGCCAGCAGCCCCTTGACCGCAAGGAACAATGAGCAGTTCTTC. Its translation is CASSPLTARNNEQFF. This rearrangement joins TRBV5-1 to TRBJ2-1; D gene uncertain. Germline CDR1 reads SGHRS; CDR2 reads YFSETQ. The V end lost 4 bases, the J end lost 5 bases, and 16 bases lay between the germline ends. The CDR3 extends over 15 amino acids.